These T cell receptor beta chains were read from a single sample in a study of blood T cells in healthy people across ages. TCRdb recomputed calls from the 5' RACE reads with MiXCR, one row per CDR3 protein. The repertoire holds 1.5 million to 2 million distinct CDR3 sequences, with about 50% as singletons. What was sequenced was blood. These receptors came from a woman in her forties in good health. Each CDR3 is given with its conserved first and last residue. Fields, in order: D gene, V gene, J gene, clone size, CDR3 protein, CDR3 DNA. D genes are given only for firm matches. Clone size is stated in some rows and not others, as once, few, many or a class when expanded.

D gene: -
V gene: TRBV6-5
J gene: TRBJ2-1
clone size: few
CDR3 protein: CASKLLGGASSYNEQFF
CDR3 DNA: TGTGCCAGCAAGTTACTTGGCGGGGCCAGCTCCTACAATGAGCAGTTCTTC

D gene: -
V gene: TRBV20-1
J gene: TRBJ2-6
clone size: -
CDR3 protein: CSALGVGSGANVLTF
CDR3 DNA: TGCAGTGCTCTCGGGGTCGGCTCTGGGGCCAACGTCCTGACTTTC

D gene: TRBD1
V gene: TRBV10-3
J gene: TRBJ2-3
clone size: few
CDR3 protein: CAISEPGQGNTDTQYF
CDR3 DNA: TGTGCCATCAGTGAGCCCGGACAGGGTAACACAGATACGCAGTATTTT

D gene: TRBD2
V gene: TRBV7-9
J gene: TRBJ2-7
clone size: -
CDR3 protein: CASSSRTSRDNYEQYF
CDR3 DNA: TGTGCCAGCAGCTCCCGGACTAGCAGGGACAACTACGAGCAGTACTTC

D gene: TRBD1
V gene: TRBV6-5
J gene: TRBJ2-1
clone size: -
CDR3 protein: CASSYRGTGGPSSYNEQFF
CDR3 DNA: TGTGCCAGCAGTTACAGGGGGACAGGGGGCCCCAGCTCCTACAATGAGCAGTTCTTC

D gene: TRBD1
V gene: TRBV7-2
J gene: TRBJ2-6
clone size: -
CDR3 protein: CASSGTGGGSGANVLTF
CDR3 DNA: TGTGCCAGCAGTGGGACAGGGGGGGGATCTGGGGCCAACGTCCTGACTTTC

D gene: TRBD2
V gene: TRBV4-1
J gene: TRBJ2-5
clone size: -
CDR3 protein: CASSQGLAGGWQETQYF
CDR3 DNA: TGCGCCAGCAGCCAAGGACTAGCGGGGGGGTGGCAAGAGACCCAGTACTTC

D gene: TRBD1
V gene: TRBV12-3/TRBV12-4
J gene: TRBJ1-5
clone size: -
CDR3 protein: CASSPQGECNQPQHF
CDR3 DNA: TGTGCCAGCAGCCCACAGGGGGAATGCAATCAGCCCCAGCATTTT

D gene: -
V gene: TRBV10-3
J gene: TRBJ1-2
clone size: -
CDR3 protein: CAVSESGSKTYGYTF
CDR3 DNA: TGTGCCGTCAGTGAGTCGGGCAGCAAAACCTATGGCTACACCTTC

D gene: -
V gene: TRBV2
J gene: TRBJ2-3
clone size: once
CDR3 protein: CASNHRLRTSNTQYF
CDR3 DNA: TGTGCCAGCAACCACCGGCTACGAACATCAAATACGCAGTATTTT

D gene: -
V gene: TRBV10-2
J gene: TRBJ2-6
clone size: -
CDR3 protein: CASSELDYRGSGANVLTF
CDR3 DNA: TGCGCCAGCAGTGAGCTCGACTACCGTGGGTCGGGGGCCAACGTCCTGACTTTC

D gene: TRBD2
V gene: TRBV27
J gene: TRBJ2-1
clone size: few
CDR3 protein: CASTELAGGDNEQFF
CDR3 DNA: TGTGCCAGCACCGAACTAGCGGGGGGGGACAATGAGCAGTTCTTC

D gene: -
V gene: TRBV24-1
J gene: TRBJ2-1
clone size: -
CDR3 protein: CATSDSRTGRFNEQFF
CDR3 DNA: TGTGCCACCAGTGATTCTAGGACGGGGAGGTTCAATGAGCAGTTCTTC

D gene: TRBD1
V gene: TRBV4-3
J gene: TRBJ1-2
clone size: once
CDR3 protein: CASSFRTGGGGGYTF
CDR3 DNA: TGCGCCAGCAGCTTTAGGACAGGGGGCGGTGGTGGCTACACCTTC

D gene: TRBD1
V gene: TRBV11-3
J gene: TRBJ2-1
clone size: -
CDR3 protein: CASSKTGGYNEQFF
CDR3 DNA: TGTGCCAGCAGCAAGACAGGGGGCTACAATGAGCAGTTCTTC

D gene: -
V gene: TRBV5-1
J gene: TRBJ1-1
clone size: -
CDR3 protein: CASSSGLWDTEAFF
CDR3 DNA: TGCGCCAGCAGCTCGGGACTGTGGGACACTGAAGCTTTCTTT

D gene: TRBD1
V gene: TRBV29-1
J gene: TRBJ1-2
clone size: -
CDR3 protein: CSVEDKAGTGSYGYTF
CDR3 DNA: TGCAGCGTTGAAGACAAAGCCGGGACAGGCAGCTATGGCTACACCTTC